This record covers a single T cell receptor (beta chain). Its antigen remains unidentified. TCRdb re-analysed the reads in MiXCR, keeping a single row per CDR3 protein. The data show fewer than 80,000 distinct CDR3 sequences, less than 25% seen once. The sample originates from a study of type 1 regulatory T cells. Study-wide background: T-allo10 is an in vitro-generated, Tr1-enriched CD4 T cell product specific for alloantigen.

Whole-study results and caveats: Compared with non-Tr1 cells, Tr1 cells showed a narrower TCR repertoire.

Trimming took 3 bases from V and 2 from J, leaving 5 bases between them. Looked up from germline, CDR1 is MNHNS and CDR2 is SASEGT. This CDR3 has 14 amino acids. The chain recombines TRBV6-1 with TRBJ2-6; perhaps TRBD1 as D (5 bases). Sequenced material: cultured type 1 regulatory T (Tr1) cells, either the whole culture or a sorted fraction (not recorded which). This receptor was taken from a human donor in good health. CDR3 sequence: CASSDRAGANVLTF. In DNA form, the CDR3 reads TGTGCCAGCAGTGACAGGGCTGGGGCCAACGTCCTGACTTTC.